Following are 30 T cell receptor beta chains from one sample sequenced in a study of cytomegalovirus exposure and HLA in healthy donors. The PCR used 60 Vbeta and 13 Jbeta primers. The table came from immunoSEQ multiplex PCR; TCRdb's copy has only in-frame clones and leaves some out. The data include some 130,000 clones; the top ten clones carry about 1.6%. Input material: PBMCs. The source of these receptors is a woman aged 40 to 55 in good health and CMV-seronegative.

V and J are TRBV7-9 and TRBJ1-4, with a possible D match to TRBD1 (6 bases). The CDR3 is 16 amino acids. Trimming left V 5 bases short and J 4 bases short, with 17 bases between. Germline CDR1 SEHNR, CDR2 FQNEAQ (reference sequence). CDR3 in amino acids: CASSPRQAASNEKLFF. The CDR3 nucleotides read TGTGCCAGCAGCCCCCGACAGGCCGCGAGTAATGAAAAACTGTTTTTT.

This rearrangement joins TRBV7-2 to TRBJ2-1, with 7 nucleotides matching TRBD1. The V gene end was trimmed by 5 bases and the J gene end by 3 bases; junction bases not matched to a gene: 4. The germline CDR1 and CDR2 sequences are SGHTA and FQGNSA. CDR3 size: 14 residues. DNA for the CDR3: TGTGCCAGCAGCCCAAGACAGGGCTACAATGAGCAGTTCTTC. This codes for CASSPRQGYNEQFF.

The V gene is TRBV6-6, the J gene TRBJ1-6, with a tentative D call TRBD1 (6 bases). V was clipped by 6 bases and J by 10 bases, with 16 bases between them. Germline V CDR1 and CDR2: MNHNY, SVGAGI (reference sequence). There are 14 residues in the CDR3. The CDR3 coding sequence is TGTGCCAGCAGGGTACAATACAGGGTATCACCCCTCCACTTT. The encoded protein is CASRVQYRVSPLHF.

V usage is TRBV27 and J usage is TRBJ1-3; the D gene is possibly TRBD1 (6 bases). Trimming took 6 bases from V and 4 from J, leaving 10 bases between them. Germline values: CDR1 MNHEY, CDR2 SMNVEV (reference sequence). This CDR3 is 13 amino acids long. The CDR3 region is CASSTGFGNTIYF. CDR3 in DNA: TGTGCCAGCAGCACAGGGTTCGGAAACACCATATATTTT.

The CDR3 reads CASSDRGNNSPLHF. The CDR3 bases are TGCGCCAGCAGTGACAGGGGGAACAATTCACCCCTCCACTTT. The chain has TRBV10-2 and TRBJ1-6; 7 bases match TRBD1. The V gene end was trimmed by 3 bases and the J gene end by 7 bases; junction bases not matched to a gene: 3. Germline V CDR1 and CDR2: WSHSY, SAAADI. The CDR3 length is 14 residues.

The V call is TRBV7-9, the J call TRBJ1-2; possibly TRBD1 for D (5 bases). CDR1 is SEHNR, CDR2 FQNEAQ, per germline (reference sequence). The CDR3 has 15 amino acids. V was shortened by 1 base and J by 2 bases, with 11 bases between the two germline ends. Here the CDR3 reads CASSLEGRVNYGYTF. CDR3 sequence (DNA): TGTGCCAGCAGCTTAGAGGGCAGGGTGAACTATGGCTACACCTTC.

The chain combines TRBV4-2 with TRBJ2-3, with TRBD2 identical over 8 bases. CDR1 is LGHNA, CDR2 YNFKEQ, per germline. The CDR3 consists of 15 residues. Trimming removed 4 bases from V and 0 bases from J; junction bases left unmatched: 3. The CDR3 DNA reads TGTGCCAGCAGCCTGACTAGCGAGAGCACAGATACGCAGTATTTT. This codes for CASSLTSESTDTQYF.

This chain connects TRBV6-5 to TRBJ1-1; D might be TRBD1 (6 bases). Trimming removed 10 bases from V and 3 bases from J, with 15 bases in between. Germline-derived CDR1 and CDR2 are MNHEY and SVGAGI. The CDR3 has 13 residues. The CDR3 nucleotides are TGTGCCACCCACAGGGATTCGCACACTGAAGCTTTCTTT. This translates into CATHRDSHTEAFF.

The CDR3 nucleotides are TGCGCCAGCAGCCAGACAGGGACGAATGTCGGGGAGCTGTTTTTT. Translating gives CASSQTGTNVGELFF. The rearrangement joins TRBV4-3 to TRBJ2-2; 7 nucleotides line up with TRBD1. Trimming at V came to 3 bases and at J to 7 bases, leaving 8 bases not matched to a gene. CDR3 length: 15 amino acids. The germline CDR1 and CDR2 sequences are LGHNA and YSLEER.

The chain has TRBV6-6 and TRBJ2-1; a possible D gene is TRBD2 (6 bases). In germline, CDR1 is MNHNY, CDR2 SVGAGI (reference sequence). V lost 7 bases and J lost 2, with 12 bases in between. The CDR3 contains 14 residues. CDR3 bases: TGTGCCAGCACCCGGGACTCAGCCTACAATGAGCAGTTCTTC. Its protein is CASTRDSAYNEQFF.

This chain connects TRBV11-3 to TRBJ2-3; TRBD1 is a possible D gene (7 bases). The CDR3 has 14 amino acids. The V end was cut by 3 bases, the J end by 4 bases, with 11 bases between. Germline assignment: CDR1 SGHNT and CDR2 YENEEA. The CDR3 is CASSFGGQSDTQYF. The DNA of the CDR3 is TGTGCCAGCAGCTTCGGGGGACAGTCAGATACGCAGTATTTT.

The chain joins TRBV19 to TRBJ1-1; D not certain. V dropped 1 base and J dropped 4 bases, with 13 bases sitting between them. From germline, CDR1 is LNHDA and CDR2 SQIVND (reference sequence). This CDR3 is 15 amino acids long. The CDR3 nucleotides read TGTGCCAGTAGTATAGTCGGGGAGCGAAGCACTGAAGCTTTCTTT. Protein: CASSIVGERSTEAFF.

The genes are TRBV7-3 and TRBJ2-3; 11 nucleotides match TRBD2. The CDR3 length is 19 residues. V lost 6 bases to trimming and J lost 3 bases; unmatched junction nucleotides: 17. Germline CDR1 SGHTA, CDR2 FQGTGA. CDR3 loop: CASSLLPRASGGTTDTQYF. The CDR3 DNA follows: TGTGCCAGCAGTCTTTTACCACGGGCTAGCGGGGGGACAACAGATACGCAGTATTTT. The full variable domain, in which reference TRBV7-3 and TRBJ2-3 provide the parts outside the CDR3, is GAGVSQTPSNKVTEKGKYVELRCDPISGHTALYWYRQSLGQGPEFLIYFQGTGAADDSGLPNDRFFAVRPEGSVSTLKIQRTERGDSAVYLCASSLLPRASGGTTDTQYFGPGTRLTVL.

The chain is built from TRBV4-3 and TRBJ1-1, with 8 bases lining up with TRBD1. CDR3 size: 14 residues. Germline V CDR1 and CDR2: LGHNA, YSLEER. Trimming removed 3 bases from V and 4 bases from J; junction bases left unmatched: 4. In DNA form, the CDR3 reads TGCGCCAGCAGCCAGGTTACAGGGGGCACTGAAGCTTTCTTT. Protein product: CASSQVTGGTEAFF.

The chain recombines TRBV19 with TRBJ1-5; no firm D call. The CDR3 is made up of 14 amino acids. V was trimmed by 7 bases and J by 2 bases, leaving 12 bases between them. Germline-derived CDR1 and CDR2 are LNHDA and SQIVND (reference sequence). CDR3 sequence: CASNPYNGNQPQHF. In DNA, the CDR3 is TGTGCCAGTAACCCGTACAATGGCAATCAGCCCCAGCATTTT.

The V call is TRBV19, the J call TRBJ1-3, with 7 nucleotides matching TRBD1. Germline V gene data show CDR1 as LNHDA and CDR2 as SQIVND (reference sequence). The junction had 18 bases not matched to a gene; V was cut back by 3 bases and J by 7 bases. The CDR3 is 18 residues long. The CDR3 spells CASSMAPIETGRMNTIYF. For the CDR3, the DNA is TGTGCCAGTAGTATGGCCCCAATTGAGACAGGGAGGATGAACACCATATATTTT.

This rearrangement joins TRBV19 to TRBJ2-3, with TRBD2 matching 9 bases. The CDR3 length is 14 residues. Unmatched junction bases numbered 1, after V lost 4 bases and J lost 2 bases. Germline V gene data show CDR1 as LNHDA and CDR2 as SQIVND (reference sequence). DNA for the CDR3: TGTGCCAGTAGTACTAGCGGGGCCACAGATACGCAGTATTTT. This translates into CASSTSGATDTQYF.

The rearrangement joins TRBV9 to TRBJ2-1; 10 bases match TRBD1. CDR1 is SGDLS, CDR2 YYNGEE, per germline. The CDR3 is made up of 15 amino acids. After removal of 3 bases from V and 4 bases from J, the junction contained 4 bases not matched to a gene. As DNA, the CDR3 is TGTGCCAGCAGCGCCGACAGGGGGCAATACAATGAGCAGTTCTTC. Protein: CASSADRGQYNEQFF.

CDR3 nucleotide sequence: TGTGCCAGCAGCCACCGCGCCCCTACAGGGGCCGGGGAGCTGTTTTTT. Translated: CASSHRAPTGAGELFF. The chain couples TRBV6-6 to TRBJ2-2, with TRBD1 matching 7 bases. This CDR3 is built from 16 residues. With 6 bases clipped from V and 6 bases from J, the junction kept 13 bases outside the gene matches. Germline CDR1 reads MNHNY; CDR2 reads SVGAGI (reference sequence).

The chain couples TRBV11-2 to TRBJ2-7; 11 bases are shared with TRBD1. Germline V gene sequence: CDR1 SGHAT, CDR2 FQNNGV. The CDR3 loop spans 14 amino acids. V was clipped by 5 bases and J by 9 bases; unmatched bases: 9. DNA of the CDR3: TGTGCCAGCAGCCGTCCGGACAGGGGGCGTCCGCAGTACTTC. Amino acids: CASSRPDRGRPQYF.

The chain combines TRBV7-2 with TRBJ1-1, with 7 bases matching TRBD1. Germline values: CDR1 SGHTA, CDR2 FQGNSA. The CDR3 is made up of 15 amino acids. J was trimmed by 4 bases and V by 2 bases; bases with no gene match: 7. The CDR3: CASSLRGQGVTEAFF. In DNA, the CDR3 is TGTGCCAGCAGCTTACGGGGTCAGGGGGTCACTGAAGCTTTCTTT.

Here the CDR3 reads CASSQETRVGTEAFF. In DNA form, the CDR3 reads TGTGCCAGCAGCCAAGAGACCAGGGTAGGGACTGAAGCTTTCTTT. The V gene is TRBV4-2, the J gene TRBJ1-1; the D gene is possibly TRBD1 (5 bases). V was cut by 0 bases and J by 5 bases, with 13 bases left in between. The CDR3 contains 15 residues. CDR1 and CDR2 from the germline V gene are LGHNA and YNFKEQ.

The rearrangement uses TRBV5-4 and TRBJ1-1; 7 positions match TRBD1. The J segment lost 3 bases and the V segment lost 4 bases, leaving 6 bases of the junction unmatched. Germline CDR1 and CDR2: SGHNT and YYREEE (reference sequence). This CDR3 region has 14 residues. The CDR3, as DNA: TGTGCCAGCAGCGCGGGCAGGGGGGACACTGAAGCTTTCTTT. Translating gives CASSAGRGDTEAFF.

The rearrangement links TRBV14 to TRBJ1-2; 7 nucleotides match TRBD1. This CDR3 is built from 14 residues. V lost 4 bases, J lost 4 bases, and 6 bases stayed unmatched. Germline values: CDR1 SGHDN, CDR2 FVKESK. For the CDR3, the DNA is TGTGCCAGCAGCCCCAACAGGGGCGGCTATGGCTACACCTTC. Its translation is CASSPNRGGYGYTF.

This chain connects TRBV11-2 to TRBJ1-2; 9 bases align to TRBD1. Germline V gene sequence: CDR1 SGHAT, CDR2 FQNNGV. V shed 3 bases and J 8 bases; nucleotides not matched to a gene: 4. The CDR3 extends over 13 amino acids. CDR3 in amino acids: CASSFRDRVGYTF. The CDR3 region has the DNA TGTGCCAGCAGCTTCCGGGACAGGGTCGGCTACACCTTC.

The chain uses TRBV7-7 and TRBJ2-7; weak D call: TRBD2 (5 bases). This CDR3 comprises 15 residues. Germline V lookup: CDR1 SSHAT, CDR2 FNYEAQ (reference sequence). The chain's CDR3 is CASSSRGKGFYEQYV. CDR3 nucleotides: TGTGCTAGCAGCTCCCGGGGTAAAGGATTCTACGAGCAGTACGTC.

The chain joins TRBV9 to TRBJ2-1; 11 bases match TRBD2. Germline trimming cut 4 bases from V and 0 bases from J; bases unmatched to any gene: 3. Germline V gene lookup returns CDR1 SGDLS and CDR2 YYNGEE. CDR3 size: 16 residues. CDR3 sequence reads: CASSRLAGSSYNEQFF. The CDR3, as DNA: TGTGCCAGCAGCAGACTAGCGGGGAGCTCCTACAATGAGCAGTTCTTC.

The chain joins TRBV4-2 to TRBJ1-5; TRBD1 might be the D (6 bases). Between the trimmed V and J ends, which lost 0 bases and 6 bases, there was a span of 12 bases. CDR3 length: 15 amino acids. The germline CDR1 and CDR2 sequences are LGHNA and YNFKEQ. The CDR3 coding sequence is TGTGCCAGCAGCCAAGATGAGGGGGGGGCTCAGCCCCAGCATTTT. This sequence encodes CASSQDEGGAQPQHF.

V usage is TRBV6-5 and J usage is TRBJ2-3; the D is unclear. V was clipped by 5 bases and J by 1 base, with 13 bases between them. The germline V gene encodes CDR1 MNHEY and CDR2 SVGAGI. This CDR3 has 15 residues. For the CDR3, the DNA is TGTGCCAGCAGTCCCTCTGGCGGCCGCACAGATACGCAGTATTTT. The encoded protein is CASSPSGGRTDTQYF.

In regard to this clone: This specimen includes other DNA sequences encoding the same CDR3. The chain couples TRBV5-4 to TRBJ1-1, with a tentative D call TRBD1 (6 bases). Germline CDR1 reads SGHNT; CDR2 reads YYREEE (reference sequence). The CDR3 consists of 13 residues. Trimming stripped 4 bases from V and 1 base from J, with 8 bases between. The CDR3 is CASSLDRNTEAFF. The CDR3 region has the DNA TGTGCCAGCAGCCTGGACAGGAACACTGAAGCTTTCTTT.